This section outlines one TCR beta chain sequence together with its context. The antigen remains unidentified. Researchers ran the PCR with 60 Vbeta and 13 Jbeta primers. Using immunoSEQ multiplex PCR, the repertoire was profiled, and TCRdb retains in-frame clones only, with some absent. The sample shows about 67,000 clones, approximately 92% of them seen only once. This specimen comes from a study of cytomegalovirus exposure and HLA in healthy donors. General study findings and limits: Later analysis identified 17,000 or so TCR beta sequences associated with HLA alleles, using a false discovery rate threshold of 0.05. Later analysis identified a missense DCLRE1C variant that was linked to TCR beta V- and J-gene trimming. For most TCR sequences rarity was the rule, although some public TCRs occurred in many donors. It was 150 or so TCR beta chains that were listed as cytomegalovirus-associated.

V shed 5 bases and J shed 5 bases, with 18 bases lying between them. Germline CDR1 is LNHDA and CDR2 is SQIVND (reference sequence). The CDR3 is made up of 15 amino acids. The receptor comes from a woman aged 30 to 39 in good health and CMV-seropositive. The sequenced sample consisted of PBMCs. The V and J genes are TRBV19 and TRBJ1-1, with D perhaps matching TRBD1 (5 bases). Written as DNA, the CDR3 is TGTGCCAGTAGTGAACACAGCAGCCGGGGGACTGAAGCTTTCTTT. Amino acids: CASSEHSSRGTEAFF.